Below, 15 T cell receptor beta chains from the same sample are listed, as sequenced in a study of beta chain features in type 1 diabetes. Findings and caveats of the study: Shorter TCRB CDR3s, moderately but significantly so, marked every one of the four CD4+ subsets in Type 1 diabetes patients.

No antigen has been identified for these receptors. Reverse transcription of all isolated RNA meant that expressed TCRB transcripts were sequenced. The protocol was immunoSEQ multiplex PCR, while the TCRdb copy is restricted to in-frame clones and leaves out a portion. This sample carries about 700,000 clones, under 15% of them seen once, and the ten largest clones take around 0.022%. The sequenced sample was naive CD4+ T cells from blood. The receptors come from a man younger than 35 with type 1 diabetes.

The chain employs TRBV6-6 and TRBJ2-3; D call uncertain. V gave up 0 bases and J gave up 2 bases, with 6 bases separating them. Germline loops: CDR1 MNHNY, CDR2 SVGAGI (reference sequence). The CDR3 length is 14 residues. The CDR3 loop is CASSYSPDTDTQYF. The DNA of the CDR3 is TGTGCCAGCAGTTACTCGCCTGACACAGATACGCAGTATTTT.

This clone was counted a few times. V and J are TRBV29-1 and TRBJ1-1, with a tentative D call TRBD1 (6 bases). The CDR3 is 14 amino acids. The germline V gene has CDR1 SQVTM and CDR2 ANQGSEA. V was pared by 5 bases and J by 1 base, with 14 bases between. CDR3 in DNA: TGCAGCGTTAGGGGAAGGACAGCGAACACTGAAGCTTTCTTT. Residues: CSVRGRTANTEAFF. The variable domain in full, completed from reference TRBV29-1 and TRBJ1-1, reads SAVISQKPSRDICQRGTSLTIQCQVDSQVTMMFWYRQQPGQSLTLIATANQGSEATYESGFVIDKFPISRPNLTFSTLTVSNMSPEDSSIYLCSVRGRTANTEAFFGQGTRLTVV.

This clone appeared a few times. The chain recombines TRBV5-1 with TRBJ2-1; 7 nucleotides align to TRBD1. V gave up 0 bases and J gave up 5 bases; unmatched junction bases: 2. The CDR3 is 14 amino acids. CDR1 and CDR2 from the germline V gene are SGHRS and YFSETQ. The CDR3, as DNA: TGCGCCAGCAGCTTGGGGCAGGGGGACAATGAGCAGTTCTTC. As protein: CASSLGQGDNEQFF.

V usage is TRBV5-1 and J usage is TRBJ1-3, with D uncertain. Between the trimmed V and J ends, which lost 0 bases and 4 bases, there was a span of 8 bases. CDR3 size: 14 residues. Germline assignment: CDR1 SGHRS and CDR2 YFSETQ. The CDR3 reads CASSLVSDGNTIYF. CDR3 nucleotides: TGCGCCAGCAGCTTGGTATCTGACGGAAACACCATATATTTT.

The V gene is TRBV25-1, the J gene TRBJ1-2, with 11 nucleotides matching TRBD1. CDR3 size: 15 residues. The junction had 11 bases not matched to a gene; V was cut back by 7 bases and J by 7 bases. Germline V gives CDR1 MGHDK, CDR2 SYGVNS. The CDR3 sequence: CASKEDRGRIGGYTF. CDR3 coding DNA: TGTGCCAGCAAAGAGGACAGGGGGCGCATCGGTGGCTACACCTTC.

The chain couples TRBV29-1 to TRBJ1-1; the D gene is possibly TRBD1 (6 bases). The length of the CDR3 is 14 residues. From germline, CDR1 is SQVTM and CDR2 ANQGSEA. Trimming removed 2 bases at V and 1 base at J, with 11 bases between. The CDR3 DNA follows: TGCAGCGTTGAACCCGGGACACAGAACACTGAAGCTTTCTTT. Its protein is CSVEPGTQNTEAFF.

This clone was detected only a few times. This chain connects TRBV11-2 to TRBJ2-7; D call uncertain. Germline V gene data show CDR1 as SGHAT and CDR2 as FQNNGV. The CDR3 extends over 13 amino acids. The V gene lost 0 bases and the J gene lost 7 bases, with 10 bases spanning the gap. CDR3 sequence (DNA): TGTGCCAGCAGCTTAGATGGGTGGGCGGAGCAGTACTTC. It yields the protein CASSLDGWAEQYF.

The chain recombines TRBV7-9 with TRBJ1-1; D remains unclear. Trimming pared 5 bases from V and 7 bases from J, leaving 11 bases between. The CDR3 covers 12 residues. Germline-derived CDR1 and CDR2 are SEHNR and FQNEAQ (reference sequence). The CDR3 sequence is CASSPEFGEAFF. As DNA, the CDR3 is TGTGCCAGCAGCCCCGAGTTCGGTGAAGCTTTCTTT.

This clone has more than one count but fewer than ten. The chain carries TRBV29-1 and TRBJ1-2; D perhaps matches TRBD1 (6 bases). In germline, CDR1 is SQVTM, CDR2 ANQGSEA. This CDR3 comprises 13 residues. The V and J ends lost 4 bases and 4 bases respectively, with 13 bases between them. The CDR3 sequence: CSVVPTGTYGYTF. CDR3 sequence (DNA): TGCAGCGTTGTCCCGACAGGAACCTATGGCTACACCTTC.

This clone was seen a few times. The V call is TRBV7-3, the J call TRBJ1-2, with D uncertain. The CDR3 totals 14 residues. Trimming cost V 6 bases and J 2 bases, with 13 bases left between them. In germline, CDR1 is SGHTA, CDR2 FQGTGA. CDR3 loop: CASRPGTANYGYTF. The CDR3 region has the DNA TGTGCCAGCAGACCTGGTACAGCCAACTATGGCTACACCTTC.

CDR3 nucleotide sequence: TGTGCCAGCACCGTTAGAGGGGACGAGCAGTACTTC. Encoded protein: CASTVRGDEQYF. The chain uses TRBV28 and TRBJ2-7; D possibly matches TRBD1 or TRBD2 (5 bases each). The germline gives CDR1 MDHEN, CDR2 SYDVKM. The V and J ends lost 7 bases and 5 bases respectively, with 12 bases between them. There are 12 residues in the CDR3.

V is TRBV4-1 and J is TRBJ1-1, with D possibly being TRBD1 (5 bases). Trimming left V 5 bases short and J 0 bases short, with 7 bases between. CDR1 and CDR2 (germline): MGHRA, YSYEKL. The CDR3 loop spans 13 amino acids. In DNA, the CDR3 is TGCGCCAGCAGCGTACAGGTGAACACTGAAGCTTTCTTT. It codes for CASSVQVNTEAFF.

The table lists this clone with a few counts. V and J are TRBV5-1 and TRBJ2-1, with 8 bases lining up with TRBD1. CDR1 and CDR2 from the germline V gene are SGHRS and YFSETQ. The J segment lost 8 bases and the V segment lost 1 base, leaving 5 bases of the junction unmatched. CDR3 size: 14 residues. CDR3 sequence reads: CASSLWTGTHEQFF. The CDR3 region has the DNA TGCGCCAGCAGCTTGTGGACAGGGACCCATGAGCAGTTCTTC.

In this sample, this clone turned up a few times. The V call is TRBV18, the J call TRBJ2-1; the match to TRBD2 covers 11 bases. The CDR3 is 16 amino acids. Per the germline V gene, CDR1 is KGHSH and CDR2 is LQKENI. The ends lost 4 bases at V and 3 bases at J; junction bases unmatched: 5. The CDR3 nucleotides read TGTGCCAGCTCACGGACTAGCGGGTCGGGCTACAATGAGCAGTTCTTC. Protein: CASSRTSGSGYNEQFF.

This clone was counted only a few times. The rearrangement joins TRBV6-5 to TRBJ2-7, with TRBD1 as a possible D gene (5 bases). The V gene's germline CDR1 is MNHEY and CDR2 SVGAGI. The V end lost 2 bases, the J end lost 0 bases, and 11 bases lay between the germline ends. The CDR3 is 15 residues long. CDR3 loop: CASSYDSSISYEQYF. CDR3 bases: TGTGCCAGCAGTTACGACAGTTCTATCTCCTACGAGCAGTACTTC.